These 22 T cell receptor beta chains came from one sample sequenced in a study of blood T cell repertoires in COVID-19 (TCRdb year 2020). Libraries were built with the immunoSEQ multiplex PCR assay. What TCRdb holds here is the immuneACCESS table cut down to in-frame rearrangements. Part of the clones is not present; checked against another copy, under half of the missing clones reflect an unresolved V gene, and the others are unexplained. The table for this sample lists around 190,000 clones; around 85% of them were counted only once. 7.5% to 10% of the sample lies in the top ten. The sequenced material came from peripheral blood. These receptor sequences come from a man aged 45 to 65 with active or convalescent COVID-19.

The V gene is TRBV5-3, the J gene TRBJ1-6, with D unclear. TRBV5-3 is an open reading frame, and its role is uncertain. The germline V and J ends were trimmed by 6 bases and 8 bases, with 15 bases remaining between them. The CDR3 totals 14 residues. The CDR3 spells CARTPRRRDSPLHF. As DNA, the CDR3 is TGTGCCAGAACCCCGAGGAGGCGCGATTCACCCCTCCACTTT.

This clone has just one count. The chain carries TRBV7-9 and TRBJ2-1, with 8 bases matching TRBD1. Germline loops: CDR1 SEHNR, CDR2 FQNEAQ (reference sequence). V gave up 5 bases and J gave up 6 bases; unmatched junction bases: 6. This CDR3 has 14 residues. The CDR3 bases are TGTGCCAGCAGCCTGACAGGGGTTATCAATGAGCAGTTCTTC. This sequence encodes CASSLTGVINEQFF.

Here the CDR3 DNA reads TGCGCCAGCAGTCAATCGCTCAGGGTCCACGAGCAGTACTTC. It translates to CASSQSLRVHEQYF. The rearrangement joins TRBV23-1 to TRBJ2-7; maybe TRBD1 (5 bases). TRBV23-1 is an ORF, with its function uncertain. V lost 0 bases to trimming and J lost 5 bases, with 11 bases between them. CDR3 length equals 14 residues.

The chain carries TRBV6-2 or TRBV6-3 and TRBJ1-2; 8 positions agree with TRBD1. Germline values: CDR1 MNHEY, CDR2 SVGEGT. The CDR3 extends over 13 amino acids. J gave up 3 bases and V 5 bases, and 2 bases lay outside the gene matches. CDR3 nucleotide sequence: TGTGCCAGCAGTATGGACAGGGACTATGGCTACACCTTC. Protein: CASSMDRDYGYTF.

The J gene is TRBJ2-3, the V gene TRBV9, with 7 bases matching TRBD2. CDR1 and CDR2 (germline): SGDLS, YYNGEE. The length of the CDR3 is 15 residues. V dropped 0 bases and J dropped 1; count of bases not matched to a gene: 2. The CDR3 protein is CASSVEAGRTDTQYF. The CDR3 nucleotides are TGTGCCAGCAGCGTAGAAGCGGGACGCACAGATACGCAGTATTTT.

This rearrangement joins TRBV28 to TRBJ2-1; D perhaps matches TRBD1 (5 bases). The CDR3 is made up of 14 amino acids. Per germline, CDR1 MDHEN and CDR2 SYDVKM. Trimming took 6 bases from V and 13 from J, leaving 22 bases between them. CDR3 sequence reads: CASRPQNFGHGQFF. The CDR3 bases are TGTGCCAGCAGGCCACAAAACTTCGGACATGGTCAGTTCTTC.

This rearrangement joins TRBV5-4 to TRBJ1-4, with a weak D call TRBD1 (6 bases). CDR1 is SGHNT, CDR2 YYREEE, per germline (reference sequence). The CDR3 covers 14 residues. Trimming stripped 4 bases from V and 4 bases from J, with 11 bases between. CDR3 protein: CASSPGQNNEKLFF. The CDR3 DNA reads as TGTGCCAGCAGCCCGGGACAAAATAATGAAAAACTGTTTTTT. Together with reference TRBV5-4 and TRBJ1-4, the CDR3 gives the full variable domain: ETGVTQSPTHLIKTRGQQVTLRCSSQSGHNTVSWYQQALGQGPQFIFQYYREEENGRGNFPPRFSGLQFPNYSSELNVNALELDDSALYLCASSPGQNNEKLFFGSGTQLSVL.

The V and J genes are TRBV5-1 and TRBJ2-5; 7 positions match TRBD1. This CDR3 is 16 amino acids long. CDR1 and CDR2 (germline): SGHRS, YFSETQ. V was clipped by 4 bases and J by 2 bases; unmatched bases: 11. The CDR3 DNA reads TGCGCCAGCAGCGAAACCGGGACAGTTCAACAAGAGACCCAGTACTTC. Translated: CASSETGTVQQETQYF.

This chain joins TRBV7-2 and TRBJ1-1; D might be TRBD1 (6 bases). The CDR3 runs 16 residues. The V and J ends lost 7 bases and 3 bases respectively, with 21 bases between them. The germline gives CDR1 SGHTA, CDR2 FQGNSA. Here the CDR3 DNA reads TGTGCCAGCATCCAGCACATGAAGGGGGTGTACACTGAAGCTTTCTTT. This sequence encodes CASIQHMKGVYTEAFF.

The chain carries TRBV29-1 and TRBJ1-2; tentative D call: TRBD1 (5 bases). V lost 2 bases and J lost 6, with 10 bases in between. Germline V gene lookup returns CDR1 SQVTM and CDR2 ANQGSEA. This CDR3 region has 12 residues. The CDR3 protein is CSVEIGDHGYTF. The DNA for the CDR3 is TGCAGCGTTGAAATAGGGGATCATGGCTACACCTTC.

V usage is TRBV27 and J usage is TRBJ1-5; a possible D gene is TRBD1 (5 bases). The CDR3 sequence is 19 residues long. Trimming removed 3 bases from V and 1 base from J, with 22 bases in between. Germline V gene lookup returns CDR1 MNHEY and CDR2 SMNVEV (reference sequence). CDR3 sequence reads: CASSFAGTHTWGSNQPQHF. The DNA of the CDR3 is TGTGCCAGCAGTTTTGCGGGGACTCACACATGGGGGAGCAATCAGCCCCAGCATTTT.

The V and J genes are TRBV6-5 and TRBJ1-5; 12 nucleotides align to TRBD1. The CDR3 contains 14 residues. V dropped 6 bases and J dropped 4; count of bases not matched to a gene: 1. Germline loops: CDR1 MNHEY, CDR2 SVGAGI. The CDR3: CASRGQGANQPQHF. For the CDR3, the DNA is TGTGCCAGCAGGGGACAGGGGGCGAATCAGCCCCAGCATTTT.

To note about this clone: Being one base from a much bigger clone, this may be a read error. This chain uses TRBV4-1 with TRBJ1-2; 7 positions agree with TRBD1. The CDR3 has 14 residues. Germline trimming cut 2 bases from V and 12 bases from J; bases unmatched to any gene: 12. Germline CDR1 reads MGHRA; CDR2 reads YSYEKL. CDR3 in DNA: TGCGCCAGCAGCCAATTAGGTTCCCGAGGGGGCCACACCTTC. This sequence encodes CASSQLGSRGGHTF.

The chain carries TRBV7-9 and TRBJ2-5; a weak D match, TRBD2 (5 bases). CDR1 is SEHNR and CDR2 is FQNEAQ in the germline V gene (reference sequence). This CDR3 comprises 14 residues. V was pared by 4 bases and J by 1 base, with 10 bases between. CDR3: CASSSGLFQETQYF. As DNA, the CDR3 is TGTGCCAGCAGCTCTGGACTGTTCCAAGAGACCCAGTACTTC.

The chain couples TRBV19 to TRBJ1-1, with D unclear. The germline V gene has CDR1 LNHDA and CDR2 SQIVND (reference sequence). Trimming pared 6 bases from V and 1 base from J, leaving 9 bases between. The CDR3 totals 13 residues. The CDR3 is CASRTMRNTEAFF. CDR3 DNA sequence: TGTGCCAGTAGGACAATGCGGAACACTGAAGCTTTCTTT.

V usage is TRBV11-3 and J usage is TRBJ2-1; 8 nucleotides line up with TRBD2. CDR1 is SGHNT and CDR2 is YENEEA in the germline V gene. CDR3 size: 18 residues. The junction had 18 bases not matched to a gene; V was cut back by 3 bases and J by 8 bases. In nucleotides, the CDR3 is TGTGCCAGCAGCTTGCCAGTGATCCGGAGGCGGGAGGTCCATGAGCAGTTCTTC. Its translation is CASSLPVIRRREVHEQFF.

This clone has only one observation. The gene calls are TRBV2 and TRBJ2-1; 8 nucleotides agree with TRBD2. Germline assignment: CDR1 SNHLY and CDR2 FYNNEI. This CDR3 has 14 residues. J lost 4 bases, V lost 8 bases, and 7 bases had no gene match. The DNA of the CDR3 is TGTGCCAGCCAGACGGGACTAGAGTACAATGAGCAGTTCTTC. This encodes CASQTGLEYNEQFF.

The chain has TRBV10-1 and TRBJ2-5, with D unresolved. Trimming left V 3 bases short and J 6 bases short, with 11 bases between. CDR1 and CDR2 (germline): WNHNN, SYGVQD (reference sequence). The CDR3 sequence is 13 residues long. This chain's CDR3 is CASSEQPMQTQYF. The CDR3 DNA is TGCGCCAGCAGTGAACAGCCCATGCAGACCCAGTACTTC.

This clone was picked up a small number of times. The chain employs TRBV7-9 and TRBJ1-2; D may be TRBD1 (5 bases). The CDR3 loop spans 12 amino acids. The germline gives CDR1 SEHNR, CDR2 FQNEAQ (reference sequence). Deletions cut 3 bases from V and 6 bases from J, with 8 bases between. The CDR3 loop reads CASSFSGDGYTF. For the CDR3, the DNA is TGTGCCAGCAGCTTTTCGGGGGATGGCTACACCTTC. The entire variable domain, with the rest obtained from reference TRBV7-9 and TRBJ1-2, is as follows: DTGVSQNPRHKITKRGQNVTFRCDPISEHNRLYWYRQTLGQGPEFLTYFQNEAQLEKSRLLSDRFSAERPKGSFSTLEIQRTEQGDSAMYLCASSFSGDGYTFGSGTRLTVV.

The V and J genes are TRBV5-4 and TRBJ1-1, with 7 nucleotides matching TRBD1. With V trimmed by 2 bases and J by 0 bases, 10 bases remained unmatched. Germline V gene data show CDR1 as SGHNT and CDR2 as YYREEE (reference sequence). The CDR3 runs to 17 residues. The chain's CDR3 is CASSFGQDAMVNTEAFF. The CDR3 DNA reads TGTGCCAGCAGCTTCGGACAGGACGCGATGGTGAACACTGAAGCTTTCTTT.

This clone was picked up a small number of times. The chain employs TRBV5-1 and TRBJ1-4; 7 bases are shared with TRBD1. J lost 6 bases, V lost 3 bases, and 5 bases had no gene match. Germline values: CDR1 SGHRS, CDR2 YFSETQ. The CDR3 extends over 14 amino acids. In DNA form, the CDR3 reads TGCGCCAGCAGCTCGACAGGGATGGATGAAAAACTGTTTTTT. Its translation: CASSSTGMDEKLFF. Combining the CDR3 with reference TRBV5-1 and TRBJ1-4 gives the whole variable domain KAGVTQTPRYLIKTRGQQVTLSCSPISGHRSVSWYQQTPGQGLQFLFEYFSETQRNKGNFPGRFSGRQFSNSRSEMNVSTLELGDSALYLCASSSTGMDEKLFFGSGTQLSVL.

The chain recombines TRBV7-6 with TRBJ2-5; TRBD2 agrees at 8 bases. The CDR3 has 17 amino acids. Germline CDR1 reads SGHVS; CDR2 reads FNYEAQ. V trimming: 3 bases; J trimming: 2 bases; junction bases outside the gene matches: 11. CDR3 in amino acids: CASSFPGSGGKQETQYF. DNA for the CDR3: TGTGCCAGCAGCTTCCCCGGCAGCGGGGGTAAACAAGAGACCCAGTACTTC.